This T cell receptor (beta chain) was profiled in a study of blood T cell repertoires in COVID-19. Overall study context: Acute and convalescent COVID-19 samples came from the United States, Italy and Spain. T cells, B-cell-depleted T cells, or PBMCs provided the cDNA or gDNA that served as material.

With 5 bases removed from V and 2 bases from J, the gap between germline ends came to 10 bases. CDR3 size: 14 residues. CDR1 is SGHTA and CDR2 is FQGTGA in the germline V gene. The authors' processing: Reference gene primer amplification gave nucleated cell count estimates. Clones were sequenced by immunoSEQ multiplex PCR, and TCRdb holds only the in-frame ones, with some missing. Clonal size and the V and J genes are those of that table, whereas D and trimming came from the DNA. The table has about 59,000 clones, around 88% seen once; the top ten hold roughly 20%. This sequence joins TRBV7-3 and TRBJ2-1; tentative D call: TRBD1 (6 bases). The sequenced sample was peripheral blood. The clonotype was recovered from a woman of 80 years or more with active COVID-19. CDR3 in amino acids: CASSRTGTYNEQFF. For the CDR3, the DNA is TGTGCCAGCAGCCGAACAGGGACCTACAATGAGCAGTTCTTC.